One sample yielded the 9 T cell receptor beta chains listed below, sequenced in a study of blood T cell repertoires in COVID-19. Assay: immunoSEQ multiplex PCR; the TCRdb copy retains only in-frame clones and omits some. Here the sample spans a few hundred thousand clones, around three quarters being singletons. Sequenced sample: peripheral blood. These receptor sequences come from a woman aged 80 or over with acute or convalescent COVID-19.

This clone has a handful of counts. This chain links TRBV2 with TRBJ2-7, with 11 bases matching TRBD1. V lost 7 bases to trimming and J lost 7 bases; unmatched junction nucleotides: 9. Germline CDR1 and CDR2: SNHLY and FYNNEI. The CDR3 covers 14 residues. This CDR3 reads CASTPGQGAREQYF. The CDR3 bases are TGTGCCAGCACCCCTGGACAGGGGGCGCGGGAGCAGTACTTC.

The chain uses TRBV5-6 and TRBJ2-5; 7 bases fit TRBD2. Germline CDR1 is SGHDT and CDR2 is YYEEEE. The CDR3 is made up of 15 amino acids. The trim removed 4 bases at V and 5 bases at J, leaving 11 bases unmatched. The CDR3 region has the DNA TGTGCCAGCAGCCTGAAGCGGGGCGCCATCGAGACCCAGTACTTC. Its protein is CASSLKRGAIETQYF.

This chain joins TRBV24-1 and TRBJ2-5, with 8 bases fitting TRBD1. In germline, CDR1 is KGHDR, CDR2 SFDVKD. The CDR3 has 15 residues. Trimming removed 4 bases from V and 9 bases from J; junction bases left unmatched: 12. The DNA of the CDR3 is TGTGCCACCAGTGAGGACAGGGACGAAAGGTTGGCCCAGTACTTC. It translates to CATSEDRDERLAQYF.

This chain links TRBV19 with TRBJ2-3; 16 nucleotides align to TRBD2. After removal of 4 bases from V and 2 bases from J, the junction contained 6 bases not matched to a gene. Germline assignment: CDR1 LNHDA and CDR2 SQIVND (reference sequence). The CDR3 totals 18 residues. The CDR3 sequence is CASSKGLAGGHPTDTQYF. CDR3 bases: TGTGCCAGTAGTAAGGGACTAGCGGGGGGGCACCCCACAGATACGCAGTATTTT.

This chain uses TRBV25-1 with TRBJ1-4; 9 positions agree with TRBD1. Germline CDR1 MGHDK, CDR2 SYGVNS. After removal of 5 bases from V and 8 bases from J, the junction contained 15 bases not matched to a gene. The CDR3 is made up of 17 amino acids. This CDR3 is CASSLRYRTGDGEKLFF. The CDR3 DNA follows: TGTGCCAGCAGTCTAAGATATAGGACAGGGGATGGGGAAAAACTGTTTTTT.

The rearrangement links TRBV3-1 (or the pseudogene TRBV3-2) to TRBJ2-1; TRBD2 agrees at 13 bases. V shed 6 bases and J 12 bases; nucleotides not matched to a gene: 14. Germline V gives CDR1 LGHDT, CDR2 YNNKEL (reference sequence). CDR3 length: 16 amino acids. The CDR3 DNA follows: TGTGCCAGCAGACAGACAGGGACTAGCGGGACGGTGGGGCAGTTCTTC. This encodes CASRQTGTSGTVGQFF.

The chain uses TRBV29-1 and TRBJ1-1, with 7 bases fitting TRBD1. The germline CDR1 and CDR2 sequences are SQVTM and ANQGSEA. The CDR3 has 13 amino acids. With 7 bases clipped from V and 0 bases from J, the junction kept 5 bases outside the gene matches. In DNA form, the CDR3 reads TGCAGCGCCCAGGGACAGTTGAACACTGAAGCTTTCTTT. Amino acid sequence: CSAQGQLNTEAFF.

V usage is TRBV4-3 and J usage is TRBJ2-1; the match to TRBD2 covers 7 bases. The CDR3 extends over 17 amino acids. Trimming cost V 1 base and J 0 bases; bases outside gene matches: 6. Germline CDR1 reads LGHNA; CDR2 reads YSLEER. The CDR3 coding sequence is TGCGCCAGCAGCCAAGTAGGAGCGGGAAGCTCCTACAATGAGCAGTTCTTC. Protein: CASSQVGAGSSYNEQFF.

In its sample, this clone was seen once. The chain has TRBV19 and TRBJ2-1; 8 bases are shared with TRBD1. Looked up from germline, CDR1 is LNHDA and CDR2 is SQIVND (reference sequence). V gave up 2 bases and J gave up 9 bases; unmatched junction bases: 9. The CDR3 is 15 amino acids. CDR3 in amino acids: CASSIMGQGAGEQFF. The CDR3 DNA reads as TGTGCCAGTAGTATAATGGGTCAGGGGGCCGGTGAGCAGTTCTTC.